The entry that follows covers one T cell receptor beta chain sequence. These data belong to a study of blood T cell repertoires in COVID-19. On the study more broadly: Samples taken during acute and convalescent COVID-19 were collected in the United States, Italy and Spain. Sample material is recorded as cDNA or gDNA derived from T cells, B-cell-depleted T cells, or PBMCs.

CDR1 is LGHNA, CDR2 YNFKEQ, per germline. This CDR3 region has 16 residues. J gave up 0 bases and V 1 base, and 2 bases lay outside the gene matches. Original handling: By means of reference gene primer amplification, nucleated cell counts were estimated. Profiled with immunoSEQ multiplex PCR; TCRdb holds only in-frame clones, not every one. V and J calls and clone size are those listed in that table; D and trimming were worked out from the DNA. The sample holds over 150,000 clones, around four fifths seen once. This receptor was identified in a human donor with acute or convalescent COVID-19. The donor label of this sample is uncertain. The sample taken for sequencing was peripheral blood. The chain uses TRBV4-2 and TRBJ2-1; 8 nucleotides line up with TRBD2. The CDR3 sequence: CASSQGSGSSYNEQFF. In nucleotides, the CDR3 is TGTGCCAGCAGCCAAGGCAGCGGGAGCTCCTACAATGAGCAGTTCTTC.